What follows are 20 T cell receptor beta chains derived from one specimen sequenced in a study of human T cells and chemical hapten exposure. Time point in this sample: patch test 2, 6 weeks after DPC sensitization. The treatment is: therapeutic diphenylcyclopropenone sensitization with weekly scalp DPC. TCRdb processed the RACE reads anew with MiXCR; each CDR3 protein has one entry. The sample consists of about 73,000 distinct CDR3 sequences, 8.5% of them appearing once. The input for sequencing was whole blood, taken in connection with sensitization to the hapten diphenylcyclopropenone (DPC). These receptors all come from a woman aged 45 to 65 with alopecia areata. Some clones in this sample may be carry-over from other donors' samples.

This clonotype has a count of ten or more. This rearrangement joins TRBV25-1 to TRBJ1-5; D unresolved. CDR3 length: 15 amino acids. Between the trimmed V and J ends, which lost 5 bases and 3 bases, there was a span of 14 bases. Germline assignment: CDR1 MGHDK and CDR2 SYGVNS. CDR3: CASSPSAWDNQPQHF. CDR3 DNA sequence: TGTGCCAGCAGTCCCTCGGCCTGGGACAATCAGCCCCAGCATTTT.

This chain joins TRBV29-1 and TRBJ2-5, with D tentatively TRBD2 (6 bases). Trimming removed 4 bases at V and 5 bases at J, with 17 bases between. CDR1 and CDR2 from the germline V gene are SQVTM and ANQGSEA. The CDR3 sequence is 14 residues long. This CDR3 is CSVVGEEGRETQYF. The CDR3 DNA sequence: TGCAGCGTTGTCGGGGAGGAGGGTCGGGAGACCCAGTACTTC.

This clonotype was observed many times. The gene calls are TRBV27 and TRBJ2-3; D not certain. The germline V gene has CDR1 MNHEY and CDR2 SMNVEV (reference sequence). The CDR3 is made up of 14 amino acids. V lost 3 bases, J lost 3 bases, and 10 bases lay in between. For the CDR3, the DNA is TGTGCCAGCAGTTTTCTTGGGGAAACAGATACGCAGTATTTT. This encodes CASSFLGETDTQYF.

This clonotype was seen a handful of times. The V gene is TRBV29-1, the J gene TRBJ1-2; 7 bases match TRBD1. The CDR3 has 13 residues. V trimming: 1 base; J trimming: 7 bases; junction bases outside the gene matches: 6. Germline loops: CDR1 SQVTM, CDR2 ANQGSEA. The CDR3 DNA follows: TGCAGCGTTGAAGGGGAGGGGGCTCGTGGCTACACCTTC. It yields the protein CSVEGEGARGYTF. Full variable domain (rest looked up from reference TRBV29-1 and TRBJ1-2): SAVISQKPSRDICQRGTSLTIQCQVDSQVTMMFWYRQQPGQSLTLIATANQGSEATYESGFVIDKFPISRPNLTFSTLTVSNMSPEDSSIYLCSVEGEGARGYTFGSGTRLTVV.

The chain couples TRBV7-2 to TRBJ2-7; 7 bases agree with TRBD2. V shed 1 base, J shed 0 bases, and the junction held 3 bases outside the gene matches. The CDR3 sequence is 15 residues long. From germline, CDR1 is SGHTA and CDR2 FQGNSA. CDR3 amino acids: CASSLESGDSYEQYF. Here the CDR3 DNA reads TGTGCCAGCAGCTTAGAGAGCGGGGACTCCTACGAGCAGTACTTC.

This clonotype was detected ten times or more. V usage is TRBV9 and J usage is TRBJ1-1; D gene unclear. V lost 0 bases to trimming and J lost 10 bases, with 10 bases between them. The CDR3 loop spans 12 amino acids. In germline, CDR1 is SGDLS, CDR2 YYNGEE. DNA for the CDR3: TGTGCCAGCAGCGTAGCTTCCGACCGAGCTTTCTTT. Translating it yields CASSVASDRAFF. Combining the CDR3 with reference TRBV9 and TRBJ1-1 gives the whole variable domain DSGVTQTPKHLITATGQRVTLRCSPRSGDLSVYWYQQSLDQGLQFLIQYYNGEERAKGNILERFSAQQFPDLHSELNLSSLELGDSALYFCASSVASDRAFFGQGTRLTVV.

This chain connects TRBV6-6 to TRBJ1-5, with TRBD1 as a possible D gene (5 bases). V was clipped by 5 bases and J by 8 bases, with 19 bases between them. CDR3 length equals 15 residues. The V gene's germline CDR1 is MNHNY and CDR2 SVGAGI (reference sequence). CDR3 DNA: TGTGCCAGCAGTCTATCCGGGACCCCTTTTGAGCCCCAGCATTTT. Protein product: CASSLSGTPFEPQHF.

CDR3 sequence reads: CSAPDSLNNEQFF. As DNA, the CDR3 is TGCAGTGCTCCGGATTCGCTTAACAATGAGCAGTTCTTC. The genes are TRBV20-1 and TRBJ2-1, with D hard to call. The germline gives CDR1 DFQATT, CDR2 SNEGSKA (reference sequence). The germline V and J ends were trimmed by 5 bases and 5 bases, with 13 bases remaining between them. This CDR3 region has 13 residues.

The sample holds a few counts of this clonotype. The genes are TRBV15 and TRBJ2-1; 7 bases map to TRBD1. Trimming took 0 bases from V and 4 from J; bases not matched to a gene: 6. The CDR3 has 16 residues. Germline CDR1 LNHNV, CDR2 YYDKDF (reference sequence). The CDR3 nucleotides read TGTGCCACCAGCAGAGAAAGGGGGCCAGGATACAATGAGCAGTTCTTC. Translation gives CATSRERGPGYNEQFF.

This clonotype appeared many times. The chain links TRBV20-1 to TRBJ1-1; no definite D call. This CDR3 is built from 11 residues. Per germline, CDR1 DFQATT and CDR2 SNEGSKA (reference sequence). Trimming removed 6 bases from V and 0 bases from J, with 5 bases in between. CDR3 DNA sequence: TGCAGTGCGTCACTGAACACTGAAGCTTTCTTT. This codes for CSASLNTEAFF.

V is TRBV13 and J is TRBJ2-1; D is perhaps TRBD1 or TRBD2 (6 bases each). V lost 1 base and J lost 10, with 11 bases in between. The V gene's germline CDR1 is PRHDT and CDR2 FYEKMQ (reference sequence). This CDR3 is built from 13 residues. The CDR3: CASSLAGAEEQFF. Written as DNA, the CDR3 is TGTGCCAGCAGCTTAGCGGGGGCCGAGGAGCAGTTCTTC.

This clonotype was seen many times. The rearrangement links TRBV4-2 to TRBJ2-2; 8 nucleotides line up with TRBD1. Germline V gene data show CDR1 as LGHNA and CDR2 as YNFKEQ. The V segment lost 5 bases and the J segment 0 bases; nucleotides outside the gene matches: 5. This CDR3 spans 16 amino acids. The CDR3 DNA is TGTGCCAGCAGCAAGGGGACAGGCGCGAACACCGGGGAGCTGTTTTTT. It translates to CASSKGTGANTGELFF.

Only a few counts were recorded for this clonotype. The V and J genes are TRBV2 and TRBJ1-1, with unresolved D. The germline V and J ends were trimmed by 4 bases and 0 bases, with 6 bases remaining between them. The CDR3 runs to 13 residues. CDR1 SNHLY and CDR2 FYNNEI come from the germline V gene. The CDR3 is CASSGRLNTEAFF. CDR3 DNA sequence: TGTGCCAGCAGTGGACGTTTGAACACTGAAGCTTTCTTT.

This clonotype was observed at least ten times. The chain joins TRBV6-4 to TRBJ2-3; no clear D gene. Trimming pared 3 bases from V and 0 bases from J, leaving 10 bases between. This CDR3 comprises 15 residues. Germline CDR1 and CDR2: MRHNA and SNTAGT. CDR3 DNA: TGTGCCAGCAGTGAAACCACCACTAGCACAGATACGCAGTATTTT. This sequence encodes CASSETTTSTDTQYF.

The chain carries TRBV18 and TRBJ1-1, with 7 bases identical to TRBD1. This CDR3 is 14 amino acids long. In germline, CDR1 is KGHSH, CDR2 LQKENI. V dropped 3 bases and J dropped 0; count of bases not matched to a gene: 1. In DNA, the CDR3 is TGTGCCAGCTCACCGGGACAGATGAACACTGAAGCTTTCTTT. Translating it yields CASSPGQMNTEAFF.

This chain connects TRBV6-2 or TRBV6-3 to TRBJ2-7, with D possibly called TRBD1 or TRBD2 (5 bases each). Germline values: CDR1 MNHEY, CDR2 SVGEGT. This CDR3 is built from 14 residues. V shed 2 bases and J shed 2 bases, with 10 bases lying between them. Here the CDR3 DNA reads TGTGCCAGCAGTTACAGTTCGGGACCCTACGAGCAGTACTTC. It is translated as CASSYSSGPYEQYF.

V and J are TRBV5-1 and TRBJ2-4, with TRBD1 identical over 7 bases. In germline, CDR1 is SGHRS, CDR2 YFSETQ. The length of the CDR3 is 14 residues. J lost 9 bases, V lost 4 bases, and 10 bases had no gene match. The CDR3 region has the DNA TGCGCCAGCAGCCTACCGGGGACAGCCAGCATTCAGTACTTC. Its translation is CASSLPGTASIQYF.

This clonotype showed up many times. The rearrangement uses TRBV7-6 and TRBJ2-3, with 10 bases aligning to TRBD1. V was pared by 5 bases and J by 5 bases, with 7 bases of the junction left unmatched. The length of the CDR3 is 15 residues. Germline V gene sequence: CDR1 SGHVS, CDR2 FNYEAQ. The CDR3 here is CASSPRDRGKDTQYF. The CDR3 nucleotides read TGTGCCAGCAGCCCCCGGGACAGGGGAAAAGATACGCAGTATTTT.

This clonotype was seen only a few times. This CDR3 reads CASSRRTSGDRSFRTDTQYF. CDR3 sequence (DNA): TGTGCCAGCAGCCGTAGGACTAGCGGGGACCGGTCTTTCCGCACAGATACGCAGTATTTT. V and J are TRBV6-6 and TRBJ2-3; 12 nucleotides match TRBD2. The CDR3 sequence is 20 residues long. J gave up 1 base and V 6 bases, and 17 bases lay outside the gene matches. In germline, CDR1 is MNHNY, CDR2 SVGAGI (reference sequence).

This clonotype was observed a handful of times. The chain couples TRBV2 to TRBJ2-7, with TRBD2 as a possible D gene (6 bases). Germline values: CDR1 SNHLY, CDR2 FYNNEI. The CDR3 runs 14 residues. Trimming stripped 5 bases from V and 1 base from J, with 12 bases between. The CDR3 DNA is TGTGCCAGCAGTATAGCGGCGGGATCCTACGAGCAGTACTTC. This gives the protein CASSIAAGSYEQYF.